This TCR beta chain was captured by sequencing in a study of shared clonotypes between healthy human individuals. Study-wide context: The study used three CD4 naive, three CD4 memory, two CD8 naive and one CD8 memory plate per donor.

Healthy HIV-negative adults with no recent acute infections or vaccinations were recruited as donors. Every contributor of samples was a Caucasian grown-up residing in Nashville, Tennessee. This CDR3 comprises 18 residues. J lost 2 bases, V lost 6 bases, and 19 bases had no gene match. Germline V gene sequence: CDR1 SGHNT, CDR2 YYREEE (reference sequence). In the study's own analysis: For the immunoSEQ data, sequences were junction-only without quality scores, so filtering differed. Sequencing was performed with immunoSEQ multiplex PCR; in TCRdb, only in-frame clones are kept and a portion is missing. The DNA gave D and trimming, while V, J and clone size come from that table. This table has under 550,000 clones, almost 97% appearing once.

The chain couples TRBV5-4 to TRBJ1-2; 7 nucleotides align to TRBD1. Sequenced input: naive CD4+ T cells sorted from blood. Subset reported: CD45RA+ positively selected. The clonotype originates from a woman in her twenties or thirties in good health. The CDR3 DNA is TGTGCCAGCACCGAATACAGGGGCCATACCCTCGGGAACTATGGCTACACCTTC. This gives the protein CASTEYRGHTLGNYGYTF.